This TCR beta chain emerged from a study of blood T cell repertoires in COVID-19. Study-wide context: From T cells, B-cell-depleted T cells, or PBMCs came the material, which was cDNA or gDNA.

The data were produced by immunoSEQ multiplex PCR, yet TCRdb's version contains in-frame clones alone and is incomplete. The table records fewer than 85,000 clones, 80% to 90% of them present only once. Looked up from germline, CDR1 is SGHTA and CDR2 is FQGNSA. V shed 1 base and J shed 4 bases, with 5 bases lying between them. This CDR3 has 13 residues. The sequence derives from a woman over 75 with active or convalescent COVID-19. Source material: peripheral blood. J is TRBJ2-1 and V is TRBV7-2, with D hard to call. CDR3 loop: CASSLVQYNEQFF. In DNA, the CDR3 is TGTGCCAGCAGCTTAGTACAGTACAATGAGCAGTTCTTC.